This entry features one TCR beta chain sequence. Trimming stripped 3 bases from V and 2 bases from J, with 14 bases between. Germline assignment: CDR1 DFQATT and CDR2 SNEGSKA (reference sequence). This CDR3 region has 16 residues. These data are taken from a study of CD8 T cells in Susac syndrome. A quantity of roughly 0.5 to 1 ug RNA underwent reverse transcription using random hexamers. TCRdb re-derived calls from the immunoSEQ multiplex PCR reads in MiXCR, one entry per CDR3 protein. The profile shows about 430,000 distinct CDR3 sequences, approximately 85% of them singletons. Sample: CD8+ T cells from PBMCs. V gene TRBV20-1 combines with J gene TRBJ1-6; D might be TRBD1 (5 bases). This TCR derives from a human donor with multiple sclerosis. The CDR3 nucleotides are TGCAGTGCTAGGTTACAGGATGGGACCTATAATTCACCCCTCCACTTT. This translates into CSARLQDGTYNSPLHF.